This TCR beta chain was recovered during a study of T cells in localized non-small cell lung cancer. Study-level points and caveats: Sequencing was limited to one tumor region, leaving the possibility of heterogeneity open.

As regards this clone: Antigen unknown.

The germline V gene encodes CDR1 SGHRS and CDR2 YFSETQ. This CDR3 is 16 amino acids long. V was clipped by 4 bases and J by 1 base; unmatched bases: 8. The table came from immunoSEQ multiplex PCR; TCRdb's copy has only in-frame clones and leaves some out. Of around 55,000 clones listed, more than 75% are singletons. The chain links TRBV5-1 to TRBJ1-1; TRBD1 aligns across 9 bases. This clonotype was obtained from a female donor with stage II lung adenocarcinoma. The sequencing here drew on PBMCs, taken before any cancer treatment. CDR3: CASSPGTGNRNTEAFF. CDR3 bases: TGCGCCAGCAGCCCAGGGACAGGGAATAGGAACACTGAAGCTTTCTTT.